The rows below give T cell receptor beta chains drawn from one sample of a study of T-cell memory formation after mild COVID-19. Each CDR3 protein gets one entry after TCRdb re-called the 5' RACE reads with MiXCR. There are around 200,000 distinct CDR3 sequences in the sample; approximately 18% occur only once, and roughly 4% lies in the top ten. The material sequenced was PBMCs or a T cell subset sorted from them (not recorded which). These receptors were taken from a man aged 18-30 years who had mild COVID-19 (a few samples of this study predate the infection). Cell type and time point are not known. CDR3s include the opening cysteine and the closing phenylalanine or tryptophan. Each record gives: J gene, V gene, clone size, D gene, CDR3 DNA, CDR3 protein. The D gene is left open where the match is weak. Not all rows give a size; the values are once, few, many and, for expanded clones, a class.

>TRBJ1-1|TRBV11-2|few|TRBD1
TGTGCCAGCAGCTCATACGACCAGACAGGGAGGACTGAAGCTTTCTTT
CASSSYDQTGRTEAFF
>TRBJ1-5|TRBV7-2|-|TRBD1
TGTGCCAGCAGCTCCGGACAGGGTCAAAGGCAGCCCCAGCATTTT
CASSSGQGQRQPQHF
>TRBJ2-3|TRBV6-6|few|TRBD1
TGTGCCAGCAGTCCAACAGGGGGCTCAAGGTCCAATACGCAGTATTTT
CASSPTGGSRSNTQYF
>TRBJ1-4|TRBV7-9|few|TRBD1
TGTGCCAGCAAACAGGGGATGGCTGAAAAACTGTTTTTT
CASKQGMAEKLFF
>TRBJ2-3|TRBV5-4|few|-
TGTGCCAGCAGCCTACAGGGAGGCTTCACAGATACGCAGTATTTT
CASSLQGGFTDTQYF
>TRBJ2-2|TRBV5-1|few|-
TGCGCCAGCAGCTTGTTAACAGCGAACACCGGGGAGCTGTTTTTT
CASSLLTANTGELFF
>TRBJ2-7|TRBV27|-|TRBD2
TGTGCCAGCAGTTTATCGGGTAGCGGGGGGGCCTACGAGCAGTACTTC
CASSLSGSGGAYEQYF
>TRBJ1-1|TRBV5-1|-|TRBD1
TGCGCCAGTCAACAACAGGGGATGAACACTGAAGCTTTCTTT
CASQQQGMNTEAFF
>TRBJ1-5|TRBV6-2/TRBV6-3|-|-
TGTGCCAGCAGCCGGGCGGGGGAAGAGACCCAGCGTTTT
CASSRAGEETQRF
>TRBJ2-5|TRBV6-5|-|-
TGTGCCAGCAGGCCCTTGGGGGGGGCGGTCAGTGAGACCCAGTACTTC
CASRPLGGAVSETQYF
>TRBJ2-7|TRBV7-9|few|TRBD2
TGTGCCAGCAGCCCCGGGCGGGGGGGATACGAGCAGTACTTC
CASSPGRGGYEQYF
>TRBJ2-5|TRBV15|few|-
TGTGCCACCAGTCGTAGCGGCGAAGAGACCCAGTACTTC
CATSRSGEETQYF
>TRBJ2-3|TRBV3-1|-|TRBD2
TGTGCCAGCAGCCAGGCTAGCGGGAACACAGATACGCAGTATTTT
CASSQASGNTDTQYF
>TRBJ2-5|TRBV30|few|-
TGTGCCTGGAGTGTCGTTGCAGGAGAGACCCAGTACTTC
CAWSVVAGETQYF
>TRBJ2-7|TRBV18|-|-
TGTGCCAGCTCACCACTAATAGGGGACTCCTACGAGCAGTACTTC
CASSPLIGDSYEQYF
>TRBJ1-5|TRBV2|-|-
TGTGCCAGCAGTGATGTTGTGGGAGGGCAGCCCCAGCATTTT
CASSDVVGGQPQHF
>TRBJ2-1|TRBV7-2|-|TRBD2
TGTGCCAGCAGCTTCAGACTAGCGGAGAGCAATGAGCAGTTCTTC
CASSFRLAESNEQFF
>TRBJ2-2|TRBV9|-|-
TGTGCCAGCAGCGTCCAGGGAATGAACACCGGGGAGCTGTTTTTT
CASSVQGMNTGELFF
>TRBJ1-3|TRBV18|few|TRBD1
TGTGCCAGCTCAGCCGGGACAGATGGAAACACCATATATTTT
CASSAGTDGNTIYF
>TRBJ2-3|TRBV2|-|-
TGTGCCAGTGGGGCTAGCCTCACAGATACGCAGTATTTT
CASGASLTDTQYF
>TRBJ2-7|TRBV10-3|-|-
TGTGCCATCAGTGATCAGGTCGACCCGGGAGAGCAGTACTTC
CAISDQVDPGEQYF
>TRBJ1-5|TRBV4-1|many|TRBD1
TGCGCCAGCTCCAGGGAGGGGGCCCCCGCCACGGATCAGCCCCAGCATTTT
CASSREGAPATDQPQHF
>TRBJ2-7|TRBV5-1|-|TRBD1
TGCGCCAGCAGCTCAGCCCGGACAGGGTTCTACGAGCAGTACTTC
CASSSARTGFYEQYF
>TRBJ2-3|TRBV4-3|-|-
TGCGCCAGCAGCCGGGAAAGGCGGGGAAATTATACGCAGTATTTT
CASSRERRGNYTQYF
>TRBJ1-4|TRBV6-5|few|-
TGTGCCAGCAGTTCATTCGCCCCTAAGGGAAAACTGTTTTTT
CASSSFAPKGKLFF
>TRBJ1-4|TRBV7-9|few|-
TGTGCCAGCAGCTTAGAGTCTCGGGGATCACAACTGTTTTTT
CASSLESRGSQLFF
>TRBJ1-1|TRBV5-1|-|-
TGCGCCAGCGGAGACATATTTAACACTGAAGCTTTCTTT
CASGDIFNTEAFF
>TRBJ1-1|TRBV6-1|few|-
TGTGCCAGCAGTGAAGTAACGAGCACTGAAGCTTTCTTT
CASSEVTSTEAFF
>TRBJ2-2|TRBV9|few|TRBD1
TGTGCCAGCAGCGTGGGGGGACAGGTGTATCACGGGGAGCTGTTTTTT
CASSVGGQVYHGELFF
>TRBJ1-5|TRBV6-6|few|-
TGTGCCAGCAGTTACTCATCGGGGATAAGCAATCAGCCCCAGCATTTT
CASSYSSGISNQPQHF
>TRBJ1-5|TRBV20-1|few|TRBD1
TGCAGTGCTAGAGGTTGGACAGGGGATCAGCCCCAGCATTTT
CSARGWTGDQPQHF
>TRBJ2-2|TRBV30|-|-
TGTGCCTGGACCGCATATAACACCGGGGAGCTGTTTTTT
CAWTAYNTGELFF
>TRBJ1-6|TRBV27|-|TRBD1
TGTGCCAGCAGGGACAGGAATCGAAATTCACCCCTCCACTTT
CASRDRNRNSPLHF
>TRBJ1-1|TRBV12-3/TRBV12-4|-|TRBD1
TGTGCCAGCAGTCCCGGACAGGGGCAGGGGAACACTGAAGCTTTCTTT
CASSPGQGQGNTEAFF
>TRBJ2-3|TRBV5-1|many|TRBD1
TGCGCCAGCAGCTGGGGACAGACAGATACGCAGTATTTT
CASSWGQTDTQYF
>TRBJ1-1|TRBV7-2|-|-
TGTGCCAGCAGCTTTTCTTGGTCCGCAGGGAACACTGAAGCTTTCTTT
CASSFSWSAGNTEAFF
>TRBJ1-3|TRBV4-3|-|-
TGCGCCAGCAGCCAAGATTTTGGCAACACCATATATTTT
CASSQDFGNTIYF
>TRBJ2-1|TRBV7-9|-|-
TGTGCCAGCAGCTTAAATCCCCTCAATGAGCAGTTCTTC
CASSLNPLNEQFF
>TRBJ1-5|TRBV28|-|-
TGTGCCAGCACCAAGGGCGGGAGGCAGCCCCAGCATTTT
CASTKGGRQPQHF
>TRBJ1-2|TRBV28|-|-
TGTGCCAGCAGCCTCTCAACCTATGGCTACACCTTC
CASSLSTYGYTF
>TRBJ2-2|TRBV5-1|many|TRBD1
TGCGCCAGCAGCCAGGACAGGGCGAACACCGGGGAGCTGTTTTTT
CASSQDRANTGELFF